The present TCR beta chain was sequenced within a study of post-analysis software for immune sequencing data. V trimming: 5 bases; J trimming: 3 bases; junction bases outside the gene matches: 8. CDR1 is SEHNR and CDR2 is FQNEAQ in the germline V gene (reference sequence). The CDR3 loop spans 16 amino acids. Prepared TCR beta cDNA libraries contained unique molecular identifiers. MiXCR, applied by TCRdb to the PCR reads, yields one record per CDR3 protein. The profile shows roughly 800,000 distinct CDR3 sequences, approximately 53% of them singletons. Study-wide results and caveats: Samples sharing a preparation batch grouped tightly together when assessed by F measure. The study found TRBV5-6, TRBV5-1 and TRBV20-1 among 5 or 6 TRBV segments more frequent in patients than controls. Compared against controls, patients with multiple sclerosis displayed significantly lower normalized Chao1 diversity.

In its sample, this clonotype was seen a few times. Its antigen remains unknown. The V call is TRBV7-9, the J call TRBJ1-2, with TRBD1 matching 11 bases. The sequencing sample was made of blood. The clonotype comes from a girl aged 10 to 17 with multiple sclerosis. In DNA, the CDR3 is TGTGCCAGCAGCCTCGGGACAGGGGGTCTATACTATGGCTACACCTTC. This sequence encodes CASSLGTGGLYYGYTF.